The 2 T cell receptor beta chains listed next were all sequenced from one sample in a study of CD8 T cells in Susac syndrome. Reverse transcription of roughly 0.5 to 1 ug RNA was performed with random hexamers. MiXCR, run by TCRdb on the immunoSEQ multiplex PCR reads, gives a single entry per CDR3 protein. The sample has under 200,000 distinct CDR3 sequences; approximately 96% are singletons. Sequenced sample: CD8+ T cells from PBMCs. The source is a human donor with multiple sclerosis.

The CDR3 DNA reads TGTGCCACCAGCGGTGACATGGGAGGCACTGAAGCTTTCTTT. Translating gives CATSGDMGGTEAFF. The gene calls are TRBV15 and TRBJ1-1; D unresolved. The CDR3 covers 14 residues. Trimming took off 5 bases at V and 4 bases at J, with 14 bases between the two ends. Germline lookup yields CDR1 LNHNV and CDR2 YYDKDF (reference sequence).

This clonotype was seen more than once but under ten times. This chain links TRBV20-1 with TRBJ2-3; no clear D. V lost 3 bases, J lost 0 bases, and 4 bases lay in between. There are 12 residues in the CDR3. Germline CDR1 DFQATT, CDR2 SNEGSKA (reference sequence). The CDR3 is CSASLSTDTQYF. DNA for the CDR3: TGCAGTGCTAGTCTGAGCACAGATACGCAGTATTTT.